The rows below give T cell receptor beta chains drawn from one sample of a study of blood T cell repertoires in COVID-19. Clones were read by immunoSEQ multiplex PCR, and TCRdb kept only the in-frame ones, dropping some. Of tens of thousands of clones listed, roughly 90% are singletons. The specimen was peripheral blood. Receptor source: an older man with active or convalescent COVID-19. CDR3s include the opening cysteine and the closing phenylalanine or tryptophan. Fields, in order: V gene, clone size, J gene, D gene, CDR3 DNA, CDR3 protein. The D gene is left open where the match is weak. Rows may omit the clone size; those that give it use once, few, many or a size class.

TRBV5-1,-,TRBJ2-7,-,TGCGCCAGCAGCTTGAACTTGGGAGGCTACGAGCAGTACTTC,CASSLNLGGYEQYF
TRBV2,-,TRBJ2-7,-,TGTGCCAGCACCGAGTACGAGCAGTACTTC,CASTEYEQYF
TRBV27,few,TRBJ1-2,-,TGTGCCAGCAGTTTGCGTCAGGCCGTCTATGGCTACACCTTC,CASSLRQAVYGYTF
TRBV11-2,-,TRBJ1-2,-,TGTGCCAGCAGCCCAGGGTTCGACTATGGCTACACCTTC,CASSPGFDYGYTF
TRBV5-1,-,TRBJ1-4,TRBD1,TGCGCCAGCAGCTTGAGGGGGACAGGGAGGAATGAAAAACTGTTTTTT,CASSLRGTGRNEKLFF
TRBV19,-,TRBJ2-7,-,TGTGCCAGTAGTATGGGCACCTCCTACGAGCAGTACTTC,CASSMGTSYEQYF
TRBV7-2,-,TRBJ1-4,-,TGTGCCAGCAGCTTAGGGCTAGGTGAAAAACTGTTTTTT,CASSLGLGEKLFF
TRBV14,-,TRBJ2-2,-,TGTGCCAGCAGCCAAGACCGGAAGGGAGGTACCGGGGAGCTGTTTTTT,CASSQDRKGGTGELFF
TRBV5-6,-,TRBJ1-1,-,TGTGCCAGCAGCTTGGAGGCAGGGAACCCCGAAGCTTTCTTT,CASSLEAGNPEAFF
TRBV30,few,TRBJ1-5,-,TGTGCCATAGCCGGTGGAAGCAATCAGCCCCAGCATTTT,CAIAGGSNQPQHF
TRBV7-9,-,TRBJ1-2,-,TGTGCCAGCAGCCCCCGCGGGGGTGGGTATGGCTACACCTTC,CASSPRGGGYGYTF
TRBV28,-,TRBJ2-1,-,TGTGCCAGCAGTTTAGGTGGCCTAGCCGGCGATGAGCAGTTCTTC,CASSLGGLAGDEQFF
TRBV5-6,-,TRBJ1-2,-,TGTGCCAGCAGCTTGGCCCTGGTGGGGCGCAACTATGGCTACACCTTC,CASSLALVGRNYGYTF
TRBV29-1,-,TRBJ1-4,-,TGCAGCGTTGAGGACAGTAAGGGTAATGAAAAACTGTTTTTT,CSVEDSKGNEKLFF
TRBV12-3/TRBV12-4,-,TRBJ1-1,-,TGTGCCAGCAGTCTGCGGGGCGGGACTGAAGCTTTCTTT,CASSLRGGTEAFF
TRBV5-1,-,TRBJ1-1,TRBD1,TGCGCCAGCAGCCTGCAGGGACAGGGGGCGAACACTGAAGCTTTCTTT,CASSLQGQGANTEAFF
TRBV5-1,-,TRBJ2-1,-,TGCGCCAGCATGCGAGAATATGAGCAGTTCTTC,CASMREYEQFF
TRBV11-2,-,TRBJ1-1,-,TGTGCCAGCAGACTCAGGGTAGAAGCTTTCTTT,CASRLRVEAFF
TRBV6-6,-,TRBJ1-1,-,TGTGCCAGCAGTTACGGGAGGGGGTACGAAGCTTTCTTT,CASSYGRGYEAFF
TRBV7-9,-,TRBJ1-2,TRBD1,TGTGCCAGCGGCGACCGGGACAGGGCCTATGGCTACACCTTC,CASGDRDRAYGYTF
TRBV19,-,TRBJ1-4,-,TGTGCCAGTAATTTAGGACTGGGTGAAAAACTGTTTTTT,CASNLGLGEKLFF
TRBV6-5,-,TRBJ1-1,-,TGTGCCAGCAGTTACTCGTTGGGCAGTCTGTCTGAAGCTTTCTTT,CASSYSLGSLSEAFF
TRBV11-2,-,TRBJ2-2,-,TGTGCCAGCAGCCTCCGGGGGATGGCCGGGGAGCTGTTTTTT,CASSLRGMAGELFF
TRBV5-1,-,TRBJ2-5,-,TGCGCCAGCACCTCGAGGGGGCAGGGAGGTACGGAGACCCAGTACTTC,CASTSRGQGGTETQYF
TRBV12-3/TRBV12-4,-,TRBJ2-7,-,TGTGCCAGCAGTAAGACAGAGAACTACGAGCAGTACTTC,CASSKTENYEQYF
TRBV2,-,TRBJ1-2,-,TGTGCCAGCAGTGCCCAGACAGGTCCCGATGGCTACACCTTC,CASSAQTGPDGYTF
TRBV10-3,few,TRBJ1-1,-,TGTGCCATCGGCAGAGGAGGGATGAACACTGAAGCTTTCTTT,CAIGRGGMNTEAFF
TRBV25-1,-,TRBJ2-5,-,TGTGCCAGCAGTGTCGCGTTGAGGGAGACCCAGTACTTC,CASSVALRETQYF
TRBV3-1/TRBV3-2,-,TRBJ2-2,TRBD1,TGTGCCAGCACCGGACGGAGGACAGGGAACACCGGGGAGCTGTTTTTT,CASTGRRTGNTGELFF
TRBV3-1/TRBV3-2,-,TRBJ1-6,-,TGTGCCAGCAGCCAAGATCCAGCACCCGGACAACCCCTCCACTTT,CASSQDPAPGQPLHF
TRBV4-2,once,TRBJ2-3,TRBD2,TGTGCCAGCAGCCCAACTGCCGGGACTAGCGGGGGGGCAGATACGCAGTATTTT,CASSPTAGTSGGADTQYF
TRBV6-5,-,TRBJ2-1,TRBD2,TGTGCCAGCAGTTACGGCGGGGGGCCTTCCTACAATGAGCAGTTCTTC,CASSYGGGPSYNEQFF
TRBV5-1,few,TRBJ1-1,TRBD1,TGCGCCAGCAGCCCCGGACAGGCCTTAGTCGCCGAAGCTTTCTTT,CASSPGQALVAEAFF
TRBV3-1/TRBV3-2,-,TRBJ1-5,-,TGTGCCAGCAGGACAGGAGACAATCAGCCCCAGCATTTT,CASRTGDNQPQHF
TRBV5-8,-,TRBJ1-5,-,TGTGCCAGCAGCCCGGGAACTTTTTGGAATCAGCCCCAGCATTTT,CASSPGTFWNQPQHF
TRBV19,-,TRBJ2-3,TRBD2,TGTGCCAGTAGGACACTAGCGGGGGGTAGCACAGATACGCAGTATTTT,CASRTLAGGSTDTQYF
TRBV6-5,-,TRBJ2-1,-,TGTGCCAGCAGTTACTGGAGGGGCCAGAATGAGCAGTTCTTC,CASSYWRGQNEQFF
TRBV3-1/TRBV3-2,-,TRBJ2-1,-,TGTGCCAGCAGCCAAAGAGGGATCCACAATGAGCAGTTCTTC,CASSQRGIHNEQFF
TRBV19,once,TRBJ1-5,TRBD1,TGTGCCAGTAGTATTGACTCAGGGGGCCGGGGCAATCAGCCCCAGCATTTT,CASSIDSGGRGNQPQHF
TRBV15,-,TRBJ1-5,-,TGTGCCACCAGTTTGCAGGGGAGTCAGCCCCAGCATTTT,CATSLQGSQPQHF
TRBV30,-,TRBJ2-7,TRBD1,TGTGCCTGGGGACAGGGCCCCTACGAGCAGTACTTC,CAWGQGPYEQYF
TRBV7-9,-,TRBJ2-5,TRBD2,TGTGCCAGCAGCTTAGCTAGCGGGGGCCTACAAGAGACCCAGTACTTC,CASSLASGGLQETQYF
TRBV5-1,-,TRBJ2-5,TRBD1,TGCGCCAGCAGCTCGGACAGGGATGAGATCGGGACCCAGTACTTC,CASSSDRDEIGTQYF